The 6 T cell receptor beta chains below were found in one sample sequenced in a study of T cell responses to AZD1222 COVID-19 vaccine. Sequenced by immunoSEQ multiplex PCR; TCRdb stores in-frame clones only, minus some. This sample carries about 110,000 clones, around 87% of them seen once, and the ten largest clones take 4% to 5.5%. This sample comprised peripheral blood, obtained 28 days after the second AZD1222 dose. These receptors came from an adult who received the AZD1222 COVID-19 vaccine.

This clone was counted once. CDR3 sequence reads: CASSSGQVDNEKLFF. The CDR3 nucleotides read TGTGCCAGCAGCTCAGGACAGGTCGACAATGAAAAACTGTTTTTT. This chain links TRBV7-9 with TRBJ1-4; TRBD1 matches 7 bases. CDR3 length equals 15 residues. CDR1 is SEHNR and CDR2 is FQNEAQ in the germline V gene (reference sequence). The trim removed 4 bases at V and 5 bases at J, leaving 7 bases unmatched.

The J gene is TRBJ2-2, the V gene TRBV4-3, with TRBD1 matching over 9 bases. The CDR3 is 16 amino acids. The germline gives CDR1 LGHNA, CDR2 YSLEER. With 4 bases clipped from V and 4 bases from J, the junction kept 7 bases outside the gene matches. For the CDR3, the DNA is TGCGCCAGCAGCCTCCGACAGGGGGTAAGCACCGGGGAGCTGTTTTTT. It yields the protein CASSLRQGVSTGELFF.

This chain joins TRBV5-3 and TRBJ1-2, with D uncertain. TRBV5-3 is noted as an ORF with a role that remains uncertain. This CDR3 comprises 14 residues. Trimming removed 4 bases from V and 2 bases from J, with 12 bases in between. The DNA for the CDR3 is TGTGCCAGAAGCCGGGGAATGAGAAACTATGGCTACACCTTC. Encoded protein: CARSRGMRNYGYTF.

The chain is built from TRBV7-8 and TRBJ2-5; D is undetermined. Germline V gene lookup returns CDR1 SGHVS and CDR2 FQNEAQ. Deletions cut 0 bases from V and 5 bases from J, with 4 bases between. CDR3 size: 12 residues. CDR3 sequence (DNA): TGTGCCAGCAGCTTAGCAGGGGAGACCCAGTACTTC. It specifies CASSLAGETQYF. The complete variable domain, with remaining parts taken from reference TRBV7-8 and TRBJ2-5, reads GAGVSQSPRYKVAKRGQDVALRCDPISGHVSLFWYQQALGQGPEFLTYFQNEAQLDKSGLPSDRFFAERPEGSVSTLKIQRTQQEDSAVYLCASSLAGETQYFGPGTRLLVL.

The rearrangement joins TRBV6-2 or TRBV6-3 to TRBJ2-3; 13 bases align to TRBD2. This CDR3 has 19 amino acids. Per the germline V gene, CDR1 is MNHEY and CDR2 is SVGEGT. Germline trimming cut 7 bases from V and 2 bases from J; bases unmatched to any gene: 15. CDR3 protein: CASTPFGTSGVSTTDTQYF. The DNA for the CDR3 is TGTGCCAGCACCCCATTCGGGACTAGCGGGGTGTCGACCACAGATACGCAGTATTTT.

This rearrangement joins TRBV13 to TRBJ2-7; 10 bases match TRBD1. This CDR3 is 15 amino acids long. Germline-derived CDR1 and CDR2 are PRHDT and FYEKMQ (reference sequence). J was trimmed by 4 bases and V by 5 bases; bases with no gene match: 8. The CDR3 is CASSTSGTGVYEQYF. In DNA, the CDR3 is TGTGCCAGCAGCACCTCCGGGACAGGGGTATACGAGCAGTACTTC.